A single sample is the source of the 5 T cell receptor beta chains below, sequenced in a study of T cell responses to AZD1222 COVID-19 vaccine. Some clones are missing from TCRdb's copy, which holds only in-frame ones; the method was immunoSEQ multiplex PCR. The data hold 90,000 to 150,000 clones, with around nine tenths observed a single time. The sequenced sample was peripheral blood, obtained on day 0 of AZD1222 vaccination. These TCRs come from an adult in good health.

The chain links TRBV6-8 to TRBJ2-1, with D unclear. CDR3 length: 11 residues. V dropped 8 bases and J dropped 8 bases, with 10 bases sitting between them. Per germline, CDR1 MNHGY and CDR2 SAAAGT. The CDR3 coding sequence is TGTGCCAGCCCCAAGGGCGATGAGCAGTTCTTC. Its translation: CASPKGDEQFF.

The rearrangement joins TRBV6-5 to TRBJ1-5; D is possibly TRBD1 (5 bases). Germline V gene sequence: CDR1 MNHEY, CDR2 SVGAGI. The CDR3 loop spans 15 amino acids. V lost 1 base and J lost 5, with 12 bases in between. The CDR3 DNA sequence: TGTGCCAGCAGTTACTATCAGGGACCGGATCAGCCCCAGCATTTT. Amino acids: CASSYYQGPDQPQHF.

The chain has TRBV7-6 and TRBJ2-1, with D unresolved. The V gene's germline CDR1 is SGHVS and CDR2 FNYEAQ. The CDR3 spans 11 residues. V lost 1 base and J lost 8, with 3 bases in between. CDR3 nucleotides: TGTGCCAGCAGCTTAGGCGATGAGCAGTTCTTC. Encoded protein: CASSLGDEQFF.

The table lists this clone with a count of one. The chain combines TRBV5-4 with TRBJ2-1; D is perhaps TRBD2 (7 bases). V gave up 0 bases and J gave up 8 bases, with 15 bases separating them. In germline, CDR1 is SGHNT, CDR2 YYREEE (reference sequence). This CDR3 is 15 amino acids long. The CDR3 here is CASSLGGGQIHEQFF. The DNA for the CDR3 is TGTGCCAGCAGCTTGGGCGGGGGCCAGATCCATGAGCAGTTCTTC.

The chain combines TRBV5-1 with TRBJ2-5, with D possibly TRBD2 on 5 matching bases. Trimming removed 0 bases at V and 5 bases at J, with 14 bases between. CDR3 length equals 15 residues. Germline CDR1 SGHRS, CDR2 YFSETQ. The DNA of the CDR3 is TGCGCCAGCAGCTTGGGGTCGGGGATTACCGAGACCCAGTACTTC. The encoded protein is CASSLGSGITETQYF.